One TCR beta chain is described in this entry. These data come from a study of high-grade serous ovarian cancer treatment subgroups. The germline V and J ends were trimmed by 1 base and 8 bases, with 14 bases remaining between them. Germline assignment: CDR1 LGHNA and CDR2 YSLEER. This CDR3 region has 14 residues. The assay was immunoSEQ multiplex PCR, and TCRdb's table has in-frame clones only and misses some. The sample has some 5,700 clones, around 66% seen once. Tumor samples were taken before definitive surgery or chemotherapy. What was sequenced was tumor tissue. This receptor was identified in a human donor with high-grade serous ovarian cancer. This sequence joins TRBV4-3 and TRBJ1-2; a possible D gene is TRBD1 (5 bases). CDR3 loop: CASSQGLQGRGYTF. CDR3 DNA sequence: TGCGCCAGCAGCCAAGGATTGCAGGGACGGGGCTACACCTTC.